This T cell receptor beta chain was recovered during a study of OX40 agonist ivuxolimab in advanced cancers. As for the study in general: Averaging about 60 years in age, with a range of roughly 23 to 85, the cohort was 65% to 85% male. Prior checkpoint blockade (anti-PD-1, anti-PD-L1 or anti-CTLA-4) was permitted; about 40% had it.

Exclusion applied to patients with autoimmune disease history or systemic immunosuppression. Sequenced by immunoSEQ multiplex PCR; TCRdb stores in-frame clones only, minus some. This sample has about 77,000 clones, with around four fifths found just once. This clonotype was obtained from an adult with an advanced solid tumor such as melanoma, head and neck, liver or kidney cancer. Specimen: CD4+ or CD8+ T cells sorted from blood, collected in a trial of the OX40 agonist ivuxolimab.

In nucleotides, the CDR3 is TGTGCCAGCAGCTCTCGATCGGGCAGGGGCAATCAGCCCCAGCATTTT. Translated: CASSSRSGRGNQPQHF. This chain connects TRBV21-1 to TRBJ1-5; the table calls TRBD1, which could not be checked here. TRBV21-1 is tagged as a pseudogene. CDR3 length: 16 amino acids.